This T cell receptor (beta chain) was profiled in a study of blood T cell repertoires in COVID-19. Study as a whole: From the United States, Italy and Spain came samples of acute and convalescent COVID-19. From T cells, B-cell-depleted T cells, or PBMCs came the material, which was cDNA or gDNA.

Germline V CDR1 and CDR2: SGHKS, YYEKEE (reference sequence). This CDR3 region has 11 residues. Trimming stripped 4 bases from V and 11 bases from J, with 10 bases between. Authors' data handling: The assay estimated nucleated cells by amplifying reference gene primers. TCRdb keeps only in-frame clones here, not all; method: immunoSEQ multiplex PCR. Clone size and the V and J calls come from that table; the DNA yielded D and trimming. Seen here are some 340,000 clones, 65% to 85% observed once, and the top ten hold under 3%. The V call is TRBV5-5, the J call TRBJ2-4; maybe TRBD1 (5 bases). The sample was peripheral blood. The TCR originated in a man aged 25 to 40 with active or convalescent COVID-19. This CDR3 is CASSGAGVQYF. CDR3 bases: TGTGCCAGCAGCGGGGCTGGCGTTCAGTACTTC.